This paragraph reports one T cell receptor (beta chain). What it recognizes is unknown. The record originates from a study of PD-L1 blockade in urothelial cancer. Study details: At 3 weeks after treatment start (second dose) and again at 6 weeks, blood was analyzed. Study-level findings and limits: Pretreatment TCR clonality in blood under the median foretold superior survival.

This table comes from immunoSEQ multiplex PCR, and its TCRdb copy is limited to in-frame clones, with some not included. The table includes about 120,000 clones, approximately 89% detected once. This CDR3 is 13 amino acids long. V shed 4 bases, J shed 8 bases, and the junction held 5 bases outside the gene matches. Germline CDR1 and CDR2: SGHNT and YYREEE (reference sequence). As to time point: peripheral blood 6 weeks after treatment start. The patients had locally advanced or metastatic urothelial carcinoma. This sequence was found in a man in his sixties with urothelial cancer. The V and J genes are TRBV5-4 and TRBJ2-2, with 7 bases that match TRBD1. This sample comprised PBMCs, obtained around atezolizumab (anti-PD-L1) treatment. CDR3 sequence reads: CASSVTGEGELFF. DNA for the CDR3: TGTGCCAGCAGCGTCACAGGGGAAGGGGAGCTGTTTTTT.